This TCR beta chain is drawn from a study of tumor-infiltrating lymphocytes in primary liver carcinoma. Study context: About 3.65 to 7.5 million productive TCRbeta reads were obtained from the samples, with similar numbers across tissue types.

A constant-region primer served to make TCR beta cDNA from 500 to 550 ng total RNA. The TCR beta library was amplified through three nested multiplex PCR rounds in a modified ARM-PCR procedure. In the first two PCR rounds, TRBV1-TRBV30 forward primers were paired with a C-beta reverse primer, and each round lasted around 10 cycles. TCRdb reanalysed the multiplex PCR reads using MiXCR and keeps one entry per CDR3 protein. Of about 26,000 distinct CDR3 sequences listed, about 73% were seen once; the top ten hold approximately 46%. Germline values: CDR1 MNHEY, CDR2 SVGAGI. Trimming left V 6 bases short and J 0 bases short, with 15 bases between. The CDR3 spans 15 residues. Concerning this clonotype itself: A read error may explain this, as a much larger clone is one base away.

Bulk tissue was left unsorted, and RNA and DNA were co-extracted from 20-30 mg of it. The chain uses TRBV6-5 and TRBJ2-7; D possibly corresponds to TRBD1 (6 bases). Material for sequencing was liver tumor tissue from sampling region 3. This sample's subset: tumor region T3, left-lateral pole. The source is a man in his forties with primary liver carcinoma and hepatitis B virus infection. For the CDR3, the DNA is TGTGCCAGCAGATACAAGGACAGCAGCTCCTACGAGCAGTACTTC. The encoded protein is CASRYKDSSSYEQYF.